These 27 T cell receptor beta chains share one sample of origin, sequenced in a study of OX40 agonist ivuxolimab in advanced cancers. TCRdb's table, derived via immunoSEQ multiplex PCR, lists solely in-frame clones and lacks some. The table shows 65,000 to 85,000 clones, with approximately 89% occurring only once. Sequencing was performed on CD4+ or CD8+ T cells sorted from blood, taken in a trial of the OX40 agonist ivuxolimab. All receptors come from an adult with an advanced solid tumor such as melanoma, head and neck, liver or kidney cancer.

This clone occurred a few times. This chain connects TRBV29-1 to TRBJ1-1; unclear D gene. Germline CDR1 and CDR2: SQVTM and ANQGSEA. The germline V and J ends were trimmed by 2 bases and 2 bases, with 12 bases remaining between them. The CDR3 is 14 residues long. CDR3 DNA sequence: TGCAGCGTTGAATCGGCCCTAGGAAACACTGAAGCTTTCTTT. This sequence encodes CSVESALGNTEAFF.

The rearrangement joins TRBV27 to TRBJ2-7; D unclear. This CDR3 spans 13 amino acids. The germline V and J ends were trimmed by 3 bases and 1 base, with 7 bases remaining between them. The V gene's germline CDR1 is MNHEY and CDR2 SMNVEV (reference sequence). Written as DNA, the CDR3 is TGTGCCAGCAGTTTGGCAGGTTCCTACGAGCAGTACTTC. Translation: CASSLAGSYEQYF.

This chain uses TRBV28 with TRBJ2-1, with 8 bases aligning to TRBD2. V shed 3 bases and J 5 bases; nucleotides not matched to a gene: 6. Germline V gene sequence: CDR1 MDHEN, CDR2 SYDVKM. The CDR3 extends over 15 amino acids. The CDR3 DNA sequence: TGTGCCAGCAGTTTTCGACTAGCGCTTAACAATGAGCAGTTCTTC. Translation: CASSFRLALNNEQFF.

DNA of the CDR3: TGTGCCAGTAGTATAGATAGACTCTCCTACGAGCAGTACTTC. It encodes CASSIDRLSYEQYF. The chain links TRBV19 to TRBJ2-7; D ambiguous. V lost 0 bases and J 0 bases, leaving 6 bases between the germline ends. Germline values: CDR1 LNHDA, CDR2 SQIVND (reference sequence). This CDR3 has 14 residues.

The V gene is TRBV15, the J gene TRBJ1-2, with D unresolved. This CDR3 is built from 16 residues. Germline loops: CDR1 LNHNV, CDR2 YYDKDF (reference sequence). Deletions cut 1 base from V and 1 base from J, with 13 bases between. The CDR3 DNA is TGTGCCACCAGCAGAGTCGCCGGCAGCCTTAACTATGGCTACACCTTC. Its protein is CATSRVAGSLNYGYTF. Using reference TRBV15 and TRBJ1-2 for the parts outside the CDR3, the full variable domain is DAMVIQNPRYQVTQFGKPVTLSCSQTLNHNVMYWYQQKSSQAPKLLFHYYDKDFNNEADTPDNFQSRRPNTSFCFLDIRSPGLGDTAMYLCATSRVAGSLNYGYTFGSGTRLTVV.

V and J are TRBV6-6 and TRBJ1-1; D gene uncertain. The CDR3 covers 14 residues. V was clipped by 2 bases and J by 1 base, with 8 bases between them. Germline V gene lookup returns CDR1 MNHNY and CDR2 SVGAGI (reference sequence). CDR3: CASSYRQANTEAFF. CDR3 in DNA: TGTGCCAGCAGTTACAGGCAGGCGAACACTGAAGCTTTCTTT.

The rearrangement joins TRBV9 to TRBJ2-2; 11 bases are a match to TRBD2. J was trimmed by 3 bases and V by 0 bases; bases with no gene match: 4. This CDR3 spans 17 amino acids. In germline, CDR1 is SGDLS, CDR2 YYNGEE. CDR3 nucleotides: TGTGCCAGCAGCGTAGAGGCTAGCGGGAGGTACACCGGGGAGCTGTTTTTT. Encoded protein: CASSVEASGRYTGELFF. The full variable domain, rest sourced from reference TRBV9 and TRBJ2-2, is DSGVTQTPKHLITATGQRVTLRCSPRSGDLSVYWYQQSLDQGLQFLIQYYNGEERAKGNILERFSAQQFPDLHSELNLSSLELGDSALYFCASSVEASGRYTGELFFGEGSRLTVL.

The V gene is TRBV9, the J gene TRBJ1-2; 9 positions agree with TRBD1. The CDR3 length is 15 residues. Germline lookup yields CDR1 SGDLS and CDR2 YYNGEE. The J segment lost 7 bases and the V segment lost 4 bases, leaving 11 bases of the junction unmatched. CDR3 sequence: CASSPRTGVVFGYTF. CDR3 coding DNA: TGTGCCAGCAGCCCGAGGACAGGGGTAGTATTTGGCTACACCTTC.

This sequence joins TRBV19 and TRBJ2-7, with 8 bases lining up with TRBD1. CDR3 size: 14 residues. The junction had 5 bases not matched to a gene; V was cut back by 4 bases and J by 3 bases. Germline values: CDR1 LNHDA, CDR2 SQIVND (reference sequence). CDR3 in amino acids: CASSKGDRIYEQYF. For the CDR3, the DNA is TGTGCCAGTAGTAAAGGGGACAGGATCTACGAGCAGTACTTC.

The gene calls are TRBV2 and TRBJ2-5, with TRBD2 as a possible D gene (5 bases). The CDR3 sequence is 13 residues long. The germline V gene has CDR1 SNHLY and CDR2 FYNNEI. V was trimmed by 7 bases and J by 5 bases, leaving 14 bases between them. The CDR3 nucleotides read TGTGCCAGCACTTGGCCCCGGGGTGAGACCCAGTACTTC. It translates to CASTWPRGETQYF.

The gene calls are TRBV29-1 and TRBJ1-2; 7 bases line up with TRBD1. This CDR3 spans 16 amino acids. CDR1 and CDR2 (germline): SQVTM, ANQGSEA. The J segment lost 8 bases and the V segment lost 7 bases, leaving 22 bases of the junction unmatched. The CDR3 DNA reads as TGCAGCGCCCTCCGGGGGACAGCCACAAAACAGGGAGGCTACACCTTC. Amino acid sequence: CSALRGTATKQGGYTF. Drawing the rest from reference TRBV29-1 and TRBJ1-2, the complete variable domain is SAVISQKPSRDICQRGTSLTIQCQVDSQVTMMFWYRQQPGQSLTLIATANQGSEATYESGFVIDKFPISRPNLTFSTLTVSNMSPEDSSIYLCSALRGTATKQGGYTFGSGTRLTVV.

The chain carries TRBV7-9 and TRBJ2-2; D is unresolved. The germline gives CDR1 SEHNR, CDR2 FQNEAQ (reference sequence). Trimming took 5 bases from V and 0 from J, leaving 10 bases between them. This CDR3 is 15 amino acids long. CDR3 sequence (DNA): TGTGCCAGCAGCCCCGTTAGGGCGAACACCGGGGAGCTGTTTTTT. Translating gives CASSPVRANTGELFF.

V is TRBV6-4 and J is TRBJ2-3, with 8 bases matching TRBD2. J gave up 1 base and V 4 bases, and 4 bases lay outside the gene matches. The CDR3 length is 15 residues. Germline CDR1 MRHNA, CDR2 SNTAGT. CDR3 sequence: CASSALSGGTDTQYF. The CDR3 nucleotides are TGTGCCAGCAGTGCCCTTAGCGGGGGCACAGATACGCAGTATTTT.

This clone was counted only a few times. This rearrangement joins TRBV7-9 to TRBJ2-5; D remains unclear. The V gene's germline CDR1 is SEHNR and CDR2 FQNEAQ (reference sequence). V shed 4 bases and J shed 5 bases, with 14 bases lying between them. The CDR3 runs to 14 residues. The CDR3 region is CASSSVGRPETQYF. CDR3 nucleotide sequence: TGTGCCAGCAGCTCGGTCGGGCGTCCGGAGACCCAGTACTTC.

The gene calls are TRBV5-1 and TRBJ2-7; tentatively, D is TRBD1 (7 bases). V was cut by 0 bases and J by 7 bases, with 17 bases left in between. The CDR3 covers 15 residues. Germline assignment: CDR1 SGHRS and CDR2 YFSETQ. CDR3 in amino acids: CASSLGVGGGREQYF. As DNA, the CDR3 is TGCGCCAGCAGCTTGGGAGTAGGAGGGGGCCGAGAGCAGTACTTC.

The DNA for the CDR3 is TGTGCCAGCAGTTTATGGGCGGAAGAGACCCAGTACTTC. It translates to CASSLWAEETQYF. The chain has TRBV27 and TRBJ2-5; D uncertain. This CDR3 is built from 13 residues. V was clipped by 1 base and J by 3 bases, with 6 bases between them. Germline assignment: CDR1 MNHEY and CDR2 SMNVEV (reference sequence).

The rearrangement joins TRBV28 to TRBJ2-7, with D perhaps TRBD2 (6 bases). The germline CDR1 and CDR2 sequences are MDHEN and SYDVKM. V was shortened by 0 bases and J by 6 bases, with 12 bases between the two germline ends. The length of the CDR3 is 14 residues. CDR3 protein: CASSLWGGMGEQYF. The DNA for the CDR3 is TGTGCCAGCAGTTTATGGGGCGGGATGGGCGAGCAGTACTTC.

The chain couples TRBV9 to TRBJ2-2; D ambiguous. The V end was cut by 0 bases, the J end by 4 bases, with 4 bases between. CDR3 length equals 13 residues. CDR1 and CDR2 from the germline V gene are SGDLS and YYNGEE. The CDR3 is CASSVGVTGELFF. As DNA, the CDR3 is TGTGCCAGCAGCGTAGGCGTCACCGGGGAGCTGTTTTTT.

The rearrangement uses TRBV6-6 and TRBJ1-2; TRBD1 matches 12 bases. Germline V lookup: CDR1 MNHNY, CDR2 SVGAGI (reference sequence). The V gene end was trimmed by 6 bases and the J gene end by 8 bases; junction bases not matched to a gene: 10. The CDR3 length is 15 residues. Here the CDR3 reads CASSLSPGQGAGYTF. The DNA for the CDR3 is TGTGCCAGCAGCCTAAGCCCGGGACAGGGGGCGGGCTACACCTTC.

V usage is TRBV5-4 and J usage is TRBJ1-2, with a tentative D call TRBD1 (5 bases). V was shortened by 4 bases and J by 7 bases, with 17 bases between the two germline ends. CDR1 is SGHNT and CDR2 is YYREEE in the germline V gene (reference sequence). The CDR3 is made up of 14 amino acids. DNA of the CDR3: TGTGCCAGCAGCCCGGGCAGGGCGCTATCTGGCTACACCTTC. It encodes CASSPGRALSGYTF.

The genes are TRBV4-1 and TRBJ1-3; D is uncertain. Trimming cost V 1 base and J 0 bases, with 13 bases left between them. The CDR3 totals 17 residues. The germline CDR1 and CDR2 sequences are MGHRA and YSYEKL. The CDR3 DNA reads TGCGCCAGCAGCCAAGGAAGGGCGGAAAGCTCTGGAAACACCATATATTTT. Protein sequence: CASSQGRAESSGNTIYF.

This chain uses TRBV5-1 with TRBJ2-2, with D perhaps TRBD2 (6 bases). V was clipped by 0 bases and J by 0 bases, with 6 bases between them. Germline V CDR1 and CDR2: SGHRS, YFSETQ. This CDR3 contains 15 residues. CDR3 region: CASSLGLANTGELFF. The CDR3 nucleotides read TGCGCCAGCAGCTTGGGACTAGCGAACACCGGGGAGCTGTTTTTT.

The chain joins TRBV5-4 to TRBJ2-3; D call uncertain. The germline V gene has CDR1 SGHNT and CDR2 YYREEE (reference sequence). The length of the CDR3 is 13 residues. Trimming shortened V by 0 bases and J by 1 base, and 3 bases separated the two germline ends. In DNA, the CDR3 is TGTGCCAGCAGCTTGGGAGGCACAGATACGCAGTATTTT. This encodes CASSLGGTDTQYF. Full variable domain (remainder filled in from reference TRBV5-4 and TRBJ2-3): ETGVTQSPTHLIKTRGQQVTLRCSSQSGHNTVSWYQQALGQGPQFIFQYYREEENGRGNFPPRFSGLQFPNYSSELNVNALELDDSALYLCASSLGGTDTQYFGPGTRLTVL.

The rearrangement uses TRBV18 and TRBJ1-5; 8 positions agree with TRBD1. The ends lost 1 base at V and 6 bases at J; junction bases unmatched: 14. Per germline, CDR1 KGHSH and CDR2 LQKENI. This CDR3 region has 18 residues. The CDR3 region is CASSPQTVAGGLFQPQHF. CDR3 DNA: TGTGCCAGCTCACCACAAACGGTGGCAGGGGGCCTATTTCAGCCCCAGCATTTT.

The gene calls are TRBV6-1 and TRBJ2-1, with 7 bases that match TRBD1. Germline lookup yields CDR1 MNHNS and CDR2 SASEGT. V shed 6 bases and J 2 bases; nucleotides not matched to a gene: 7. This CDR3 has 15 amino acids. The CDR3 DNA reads TGTGCCAGCAGGGCTGAGGGGGCTACCTACAATGAGCAGTTCTTC. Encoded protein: CASRAEGATYNEQFF.

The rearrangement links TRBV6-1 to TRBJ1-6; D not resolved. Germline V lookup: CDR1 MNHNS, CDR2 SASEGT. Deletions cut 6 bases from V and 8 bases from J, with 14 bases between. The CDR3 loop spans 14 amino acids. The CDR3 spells CASSGRVNDSPLHF. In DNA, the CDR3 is TGTGCCAGCAGCGGGAGGGTTAACGATTCACCCCTCCACTTT.

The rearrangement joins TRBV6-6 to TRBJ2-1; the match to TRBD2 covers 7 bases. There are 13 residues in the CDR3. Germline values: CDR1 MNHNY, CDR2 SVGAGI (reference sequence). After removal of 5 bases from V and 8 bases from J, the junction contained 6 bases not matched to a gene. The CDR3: CASSATSEYEQFF. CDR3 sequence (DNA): TGTGCCAGCAGTGCTACTAGCGAGTATGAGCAGTTCTTC.